The 6 T cell receptor beta chains listed next were all sequenced from one sample in a study of identical twins. TCRdb re-analysed the 5' RACE reads in MiXCR, keeping a single row per CDR3 protein. Of around 960,000 distinct CDR3 sequences in the sample, over 9% were seen once. This same sample was also taken into another study, of yellow fever vaccine responses in identical twins.

The specimen sequenced was PBMCs. These receptor sequences come from a young woman in good health.

This clonotype was picked up one time. The chain uses TRBV19 and TRBJ2-1; D unclear. The CDR3 totals 15 residues. V shed 6 bases and J shed 4 bases, with 16 bases lying between them. CDR1 is LNHDA and CDR2 is SQIVND in the germline V gene (reference sequence). The chain's CDR3 is CASRPPHLRYNEQFF. The CDR3 DNA follows: TGTGCCAGTAGACCCCCCCACCTACGGTACAATGAGCAGTTCTTC.

There are a few counts of this clonotype. CDR3 in DNA: TGCAGCGTGGAAGAGAGGGGGCGCGGAAAGACCCAGTACTTC. Its translation is CSVEERGRGKTQYF. The chain couples TRBV20-1 to TRBJ2-5; 7 positions match TRBD1. This CDR3 region has 14 residues. Germline V CDR1 and CDR2: DFQATT, SNEGSKA (reference sequence).

This clonotype has more than one count but fewer than ten. The chain employs TRBV10-2 and TRBJ1-1; D is unresolved. This CDR3 spans 14 amino acids. Trimming stripped 8 bases from V and 8 bases from J, with 21 bases between. Germline V gives CDR1 WSHSY, CDR2 SAAADI. CDR3 region: CASHNDLGSGEAFF. The DNA for the CDR3 is TGCGCCAGCCATAACGACTTAGGGTCGGGAGAAGCTTTCTTT.

This clonotype was counted only a few times. This chain joins TRBV24-1 and TRBJ2-1; tentatively, D is TRBD2 (5 bases). CDR3 length: 16 residues. Trimming cost V 5 bases and J 0 bases, with 13 bases left between them. The V gene's germline CDR1 is KGHDR and CDR2 SFDVKD. In nucleotides, the CDR3 is TGTGCCACCAGTGGGACCAGCGGCCCCTCCTACAATGAGCAGTTCTTC. Translated: CATSGTSGPSYNEQFF.

In this sample, this clonotype turned up many times. The chain's CDR3 is CSVQSGTGESPLHF. CDR3 bases: TGCAGCGTTCAATCCGGGACAGGGGAATCACCCCTCCACTTT. The chain employs TRBV29-1 and TRBJ1-6; 10 nucleotides align to TRBD1. The CDR3 is 14 residues long. Unmatched junction bases numbered 8, after V lost 5 bases and J lost 10 bases. Germline CDR1 is SQVTM and CDR2 is ANQGSEA.

This clonotype was observed a handful of times. This sequence joins TRBV2 and TRBJ2-7; D ambiguous. Trimming removed 8 bases at V and 0 bases at J, with 14 bases between. Germline CDR1 and CDR2: SNHLY and FYNNEI. This CDR3 comprises 14 residues. The CDR3 region is CASGWAPSSYEQYV. CDR3 in DNA: TGTGCCAGCGGGTGGGCACCGAGCTCCTACGAGCAGTACGTC.